This passage covers 27 T cell receptor beta chains from one sample sequenced in a study of T cells in localized non-small cell lung cancer. Assay used: immunoSEQ multiplex PCR; TCRdb lists only in-frame clones, some missing. The table has fewer than 40,000 clones, around 93% seen once. The specimen comprised peripheral blood, sampled before any cancer treatment. These receptors were collected from an older female donor with stage I lung adenocarcinoma.

The chain joins TRBV19 to TRBJ2-6; D is unresolved. Trimming removed 9 bases at V and 0 bases at J, with 9 bases between. Per the germline V gene, CDR1 is LNHDA and CDR2 is SQIVND (reference sequence). The CDR3 totals 14 residues. The chain's CDR3 is CASLPVSGANVLTF. CDR3 bases: TGTGCCAGCCTTCCAGTCTCTGGGGCCAACGTCCTGACTTTC.

The chain joins TRBV4-2 to TRBJ1-1; TRBD1 agrees at 7 bases. V lost 4 bases to trimming and J lost 8 bases; unmatched junction nucleotides: 16. Germline values: CDR1 LGHNA, CDR2 YNFKEQ. The CDR3 has 16 residues. The CDR3 here is CASSLGERQGRLEAFF. DNA of the CDR3: TGTGCCAGCAGCCTAGGGGAACGACAGGGTAGGCTAGAAGCTTTCTTT.

The chain has TRBV5-4 and TRBJ2-3; 11 nucleotides agree with TRBD2. The CDR3 extends over 15 amino acids. Germline CDR1 is SGHNT and CDR2 is YYREEE (reference sequence). Germline trimming cut 6 bases from V and 3 bases from J; bases unmatched to any gene: 6. The CDR3 bases are TGTGCCAGCAAGATCGCTAGCGGGAGGACAGATACGCAGTATTTT. It encodes CASKIASGRTDTQYF.

The rearrangement uses TRBV9 and TRBJ2-2, with unresolved D. V was shortened by 1 base and J by 4 bases, with 8 bases between the two germline ends. The germline V gene encodes CDR1 SGDLS and CDR2 YYNGEE. The CDR3 runs 14 residues. CDR3 DNA: TGTGCCAGCAGCGTAAGACGATTCACCGGGGAGCTGTTTTTT. This gives the protein CASSVRRFTGELFF.

The V and J genes are TRBV7-2 and TRBJ1-1; no reliable D call. Trimming took 1 base from V and 6 from J, leaving 18 bases between them. CDR3 length equals 16 residues. Germline V gene lookup returns CDR1 SGHTA and CDR2 FQGNSA. The CDR3 region is CASSLVRYGFGAEAFF. The DNA of the CDR3 is TGTGCCAGCAGCTTAGTCAGGTACGGGTTTGGGGCTGAAGCTTTCTTT. Supplemented by reference TRBV7-2 and TRBJ1-1, the full variable domain reads GAGVSQSPSNKVTEKGKDVELRCDPISGHTALYWYRQSLGQGLEFLIYFQGNSAPDKSGLPSDRFSAERTGGSVSTLTIQRTQQEDSAVYLCASSLVRYGFGAEAFFGQGTRLTVV.

The V gene is TRBV6-1, the J gene TRBJ2-7, with 9 positions matching TRBD1. V lost 3 bases and J lost 7; bases outside the gene matches: 13. The germline CDR1 and CDR2 sequences are MNHNS and SASEGT. The CDR3 has 16 residues. The CDR3: CASSDPLWTGVFEQYV. As DNA, the CDR3 is TGTGCCAGCAGTGACCCCCTCTGGACAGGGGTGTTTGAGCAGTACGTC.

A single count supports this clone. The chain is built from TRBV25-1 and TRBJ1-6, with 10 bases identical to TRBD1. J gave up 5 bases and V 6 bases, and 10 bases lay outside the gene matches. From germline, CDR1 is MGHDK and CDR2 SYGVNS. The CDR3 contains 17 residues. The CDR3 loop reads CASRTTRDRGHNSPLHF. For the CDR3, the DNA is TGTGCCAGCAGGACTACCCGGGACAGGGGCCATAATTCACCCCTCCACTTT.

J is TRBJ2-1 and V is TRBV5-4, with TRBD2 identical over 8 bases. V was clipped by 3 bases and J by 4 bases; unmatched bases: 6. Germline-derived CDR1 and CDR2 are SGHNT and YYREEE (reference sequence). CDR3 length equals 15 residues. CDR3 coding DNA: TGTGCCAGCAGCTACGAGCGGGAGTCATACAATGAGCAGTTCTTC. Protein sequence: CASSYERESYNEQFF.

The rearrangement uses TRBV5-8 and TRBJ2-7; D ambiguous. CDR3 size: 15 residues. Germline lookup yields CDR1 SGHTS and CDR2 YDEGEE. V was cut by 2 bases and J by 2 bases, with 14 bases left in between. CDR3 amino acids: CASSFSYNRPYEQYF. DNA of the CDR3: TGTGCCAGCAGCTTTAGTTATAACAGACCCTACGAGCAGTACTTC.

In its sample, this clone was seen once. This chain links TRBV10-3 with TRBJ1-3; TRBD1 matches 10 bases. The V segment lost 4 bases and the J segment 7 bases; nucleotides outside the gene matches: 4. The CDR3 has 14 residues. The germline V gene encodes CDR1 ENHRY and CDR2 SYGVKD. CDR3 sequence: CAISATGQGNTIYF. The CDR3 coding sequence is TGTGCCATCAGTGCGACGGGACAGGGGAACACCATATATTTT.

The CDR3 sequence: CATSRDKGTVTDTQYF. CDR3 bases: TGTGCCACCAGCAGAGATAAAGGGACAGTCACAGATACGCAGTATTTT. The J gene is TRBJ2-3, the V gene TRBV15; 7 bases match TRBD1. The CDR3 is made up of 16 amino acids. Looked up from germline, CDR1 is LNHNV and CDR2 is YYDKDF (reference sequence). With V trimmed by 0 bases and J by 2 bases, 5 bases remained unmatched.

The V gene is TRBV18, the J gene TRBJ2-7; a possible D gene is TRBD1 (5 bases). CDR3 size: 14 residues. Trimming left V 3 bases short and J 2 bases short, with 11 bases between. Germline lookup yields CDR1 KGHSH and CDR2 LQKENI. As DNA, the CDR3 is TGTGCCAGCTCACCCCCAGGGAATCCCTACGAGCAGTACTTC. It specifies CASSPPGNPYEQYF.

The CDR3 region is CASSAGTGGREKLFF. The CDR3 bases are TGCGCCAGCAGCGCCGGGACAGGGGGACGGGAAAAACTGTTTTTT. This sequence joins TRBV5-1 and TRBJ1-4, with TRBD1 identical over 11 bases. Germline trimming cut 4 bases from V and 8 bases from J; bases unmatched to any gene: 7. Germline V CDR1 and CDR2: SGHRS, YFSETQ. The CDR3 length is 15 residues.

This clone was detected a few times. V and J are TRBV11-1 and TRBJ1-1; D not resolved. The CDR3 sequence is 12 residues long. Germline CDR1 SGHAT, CDR2 FQDESV (reference sequence). V gave up 6 bases and J gave up 5 bases, with 10 bases separating them. The DNA for the CDR3 is TGTGCCAGCAGTGCAGGAGGGACTGAAGCTTTCTTT. Translation: CASSAGGTEAFF.

The rearrangement joins TRBV7-8 to TRBJ1-2; tentative D call: TRBD1 (6 bases). CDR3 length: 16 residues. In germline, CDR1 is SGHVS, CDR2 FQNEAQ. V was trimmed by 1 base and J by 0 bases, leaving 12 bases between them. The CDR3 DNA follows: TGTGCCAGCAGCTTAGTCGGGACAACTTCTAACTATGGCTACACCTTC. It specifies CASSLVGTTSNYGYTF. Full variable domain (rest looked up from reference TRBV7-8 and TRBJ1-2): GAGVSQSPRYKVAKRGQDVALRCDPISGHVSLFWYQQALGQGPEFLTYFQNEAQLDKSGLPSDRFFAERPEGSVSTLKIQRTQQEDSAVYLCASSLVGTTSNYGYTFGSGTRLTVV.

The chain is built from TRBV5-1 and TRBJ1-4; weak D call: TRBD1 (5 bases). The ends were cut back, 2 bases at V and 4 bases at J, with 12 bases in the middle. Per the germline V gene, CDR1 is SGHRS and CDR2 is YFSETQ. The CDR3 spans 15 residues. The DNA of the CDR3 is TGCGCCAGCAGCTTTGGTTCGGGGGTTAATGAAAAACTGTTTTTT. Encoded protein: CASSFGSGVNEKLFF.

The rearrangement uses TRBV19 and TRBJ2-1; a possible D gene is TRBD1 (5 bases). Germline CDR1 LNHDA, CDR2 SQIVND (reference sequence). Trimming stripped 6 bases from V and 9 bases from J, with 12 bases between. The CDR3 loop spans 12 amino acids. The CDR3 nucleotides read TGTGCCAGTAGGGGCAGGGCAGGTGAGCAGTTCTTC. Amino acid sequence: CASRGRAGEQFF. Using reference TRBV19 and TRBJ2-1 for the parts outside the CDR3, the full variable domain is DGGITQSPKYLFRKEGQNVTLSCEQNLNHDAMYWYRQDPGQGLRLIYYSQIVNDFQKGDIAEGYSVSREKKESFPLTVTSAQKNPTAFYLCASRGRAGEQFFGPGTRLTVL.

The CDR3 sequence is CASSPEVQRRGLGYTF. Written as DNA, the CDR3 is TGTGCCAGTAGTCCCGAGGTACAGCGAAGGGGCCTTGGCTACACCTTC. V gene TRBV19 combines with J gene TRBJ1-2, with a possible D match to TRBD1 (5 bases). Germline assignment: CDR1 LNHDA and CDR2 SQIVND (reference sequence). CDR3 length: 16 residues. V lost 5 bases to trimming and J lost 7 bases, with 23 bases between them.

V and J are TRBV7-2 and TRBJ2-5; 7 bases line up with TRBD2. The CDR3 covers 14 residues. V lost 5 bases and J lost 4; bases outside the gene matches: 7. Germline CDR1 SGHTA, CDR2 FQGNSA. This chain's CDR3 is CASSLWGGAETQYF. CDR3 DNA: TGTGCCAGCAGCCTCTGGGGAGGGGCAGAGACCCAGTACTTC.

The rearrangement uses TRBV30 and TRBJ1-5; possible D gene TRBD1, 5 bases. CDR3 length equals 13 residues. Germline CDR1 and CDR2: GTSNPN and SVGIG (reference sequence). With 1 base removed from V and 4 bases from J, the gap between germline ends came to 8 bases. CDR3 coding DNA: TGTGCCTGGAGTGGGGCAGGGAATCAGCCCCAGCATTTT. Its translation is CAWSGAGNQPQHF.

This chain connects TRBV28 to TRBJ1-2, with a tentative D call TRBD1 (6 bases). Deletions cut 6 bases from V and 2 bases from J, with 10 bases between. CDR3 length: 13 residues. Germline V gene data show CDR1 as MDHEN and CDR2 as SYDVKM. Here the CDR3 DNA reads TGTGCCAGCAGGGTTACAGGGAACTATGGCTACACCTTC. The encoded protein is CASRVTGNYGYTF.

The genes are TRBV5-4 and TRBJ1-2; TRBD1 might be the D (6 bases). CDR3 length equals 14 residues. Germline V gene sequence: CDR1 SGHNT, CDR2 YYREEE (reference sequence). Trimming removed 0 bases at V and 0 bases at J, with 6 bases between. The CDR3 here is CASSLDRANYGYTF. DNA for the CDR3: TGTGCCAGCAGCTTGGACAGGGCTAACTATGGCTACACCTTC.

This clone appeared a few times. The V call is TRBV7-9, the J call TRBJ1-4; TRBD1 matches at 8 bases. The CDR3 loop spans 14 amino acids. Looked up from germline, CDR1 is SEHNR and CDR2 is FQNEAQ (reference sequence). The trim removed 0 bases at V and 8 bases at J, leaving 2 bases unmatched. The CDR3 DNA sequence: TGTGCCAGCAGCTTAGCCAGGGGGCAGGAAAAACTGTTTTTT. Its protein is CASSLARGQEKLFF.

The V gene is TRBV5-1, the J gene TRBJ2-1; 11 nucleotides match TRBD1. The CDR3 has 15 residues. Germline-derived CDR1 and CDR2 are SGHRS and YFSETQ. Trimming at V came to 6 bases and at J to 4 bases, leaving 6 bases not matched to a gene. Here the CDR3 DNA reads TGCGCCAGCATGCCTGGACAGGGGGCTTACAATGAGCAGTTCTTC. Its protein is CASMPGQGAYNEQFF.

The chain couples TRBV6-1 to TRBJ2-3, with 7 nucleotides matching TRBD2. V was clipped by 3 bases and J by 8 bases; unmatched bases: 14. CDR1 is MNHNS and CDR2 is SASEGT in the germline V gene. This CDR3 has 16 residues. CDR3 sequence: CASSEGGTTRAGTQYF. As DNA, the CDR3 is TGTGCCAGCAGTGAGGGGGGGACGACCCGAGCGGGTACGCAGTATTTT.

This sequence joins TRBV19 and TRBJ2-2, with 10 bases identical to TRBD2. Trimming took 8 bases from V and 6 from J; bases not matched to a gene: 9. The CDR3 is 15 residues long. In germline, CDR1 is LNHDA, CDR2 SQIVND (reference sequence). CDR3 sequence: CASFRPSGSAGELFF. The CDR3 region has the DNA TGTGCCAGTTTTAGACCTAGCGGGAGTGCCGGGGAGCTGTTTTTT.

The V call is TRBV11-3, the J call TRBJ1-2; D gene ambiguous. The CDR3 contains 15 residues. V was shortened by 5 bases and J by 3 bases, with 16 bases between the two germline ends. Germline values: CDR1 SGHNT, CDR2 YENEEA. The CDR3 DNA reads as TGTGCCAGCAGCCCTCGGCTCCAACCTCACTATGGCTACACCTTC. Encoded protein: CASSPRLQPHYGYTF.